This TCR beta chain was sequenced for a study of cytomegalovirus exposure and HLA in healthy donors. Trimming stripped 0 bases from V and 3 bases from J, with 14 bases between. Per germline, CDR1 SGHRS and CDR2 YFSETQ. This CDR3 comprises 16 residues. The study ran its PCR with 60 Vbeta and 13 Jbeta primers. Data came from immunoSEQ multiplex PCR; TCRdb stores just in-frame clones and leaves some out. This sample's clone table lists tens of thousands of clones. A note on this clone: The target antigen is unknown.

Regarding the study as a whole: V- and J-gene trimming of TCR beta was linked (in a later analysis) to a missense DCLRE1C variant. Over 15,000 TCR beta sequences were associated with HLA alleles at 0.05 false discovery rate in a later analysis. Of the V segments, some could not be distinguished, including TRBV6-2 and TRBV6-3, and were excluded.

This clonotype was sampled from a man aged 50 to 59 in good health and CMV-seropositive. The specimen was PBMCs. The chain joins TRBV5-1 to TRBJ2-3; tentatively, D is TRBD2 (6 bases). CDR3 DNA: TGCGCCAGCAGCTTGGGCGGGACGGCCCGTACAGATACGCAGTATTTT. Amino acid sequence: CASSLGGTARTDTQYF.